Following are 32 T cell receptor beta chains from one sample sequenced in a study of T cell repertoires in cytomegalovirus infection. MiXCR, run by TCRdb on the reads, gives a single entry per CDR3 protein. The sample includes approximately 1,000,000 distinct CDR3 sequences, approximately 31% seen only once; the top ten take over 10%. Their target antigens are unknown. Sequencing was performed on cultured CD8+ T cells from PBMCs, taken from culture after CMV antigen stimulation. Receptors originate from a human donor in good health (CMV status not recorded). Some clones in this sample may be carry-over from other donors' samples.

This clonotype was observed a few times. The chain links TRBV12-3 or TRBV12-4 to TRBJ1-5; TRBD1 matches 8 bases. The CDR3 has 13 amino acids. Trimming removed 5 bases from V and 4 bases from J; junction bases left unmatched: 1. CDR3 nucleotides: TGTGCCAGCAGTCAGGGGGCAAATCAGCCCCAGCATTTT. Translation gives CASSQGANQPQHF.

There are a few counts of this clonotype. CDR3 loop: CASSQGKWQNTEAFF. DNA for the CDR3: TGTGCCAGCAGCCAGGGGAAATGGCAGAACACTGAAGCTTTCTTT. J is TRBJ1-1 and V is TRBV12-3 or TRBV12-4; D perhaps matches TRBD1 (6 bases). V was shortened by 6 bases and J by 1 base, with 15 bases between the two germline ends. This CDR3 comprises 15 residues.

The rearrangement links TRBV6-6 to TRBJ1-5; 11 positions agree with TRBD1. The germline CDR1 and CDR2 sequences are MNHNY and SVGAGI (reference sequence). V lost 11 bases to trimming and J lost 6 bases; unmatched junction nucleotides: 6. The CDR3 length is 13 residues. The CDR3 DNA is TGTGCCGTAGGACAGGGGGCAATTCAGCCCCAGCATTTT. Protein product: CAVGQGAIQPQHF.

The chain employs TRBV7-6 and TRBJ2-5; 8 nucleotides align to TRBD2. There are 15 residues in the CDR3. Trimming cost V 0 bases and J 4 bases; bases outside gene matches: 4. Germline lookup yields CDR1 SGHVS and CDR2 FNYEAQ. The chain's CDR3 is CASSLALAGGETQYF. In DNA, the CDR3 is TGTGCCAGCAGCTTAGCCCTCGCGGGAGGAGAGACCCAGTACTTC.

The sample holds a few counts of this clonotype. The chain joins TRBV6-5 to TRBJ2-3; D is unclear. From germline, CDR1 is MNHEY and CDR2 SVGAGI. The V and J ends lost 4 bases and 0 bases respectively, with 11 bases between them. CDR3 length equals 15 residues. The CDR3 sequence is CASSFTTASTDTQYF. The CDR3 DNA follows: TGTGCCAGCAGTTTTACTACCGCAAGCACAGATACGCAGTATTTT.

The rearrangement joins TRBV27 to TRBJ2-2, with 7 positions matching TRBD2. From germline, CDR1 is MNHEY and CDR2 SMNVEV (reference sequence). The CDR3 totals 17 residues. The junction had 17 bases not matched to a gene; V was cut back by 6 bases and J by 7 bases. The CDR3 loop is CASRPFMAQGGIGELFF. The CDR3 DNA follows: TGTGCCAGCAGGCCGTTCATGGCTCAGGGAGGGATCGGGGAGCTGTTTTTT.

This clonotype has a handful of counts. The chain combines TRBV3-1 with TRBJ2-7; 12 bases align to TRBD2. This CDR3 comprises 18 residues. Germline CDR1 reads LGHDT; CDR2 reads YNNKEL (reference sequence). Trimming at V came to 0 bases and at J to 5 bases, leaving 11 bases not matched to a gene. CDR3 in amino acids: CASSQDLAGGPRIDEQYF. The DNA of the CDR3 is TGTGCCAGCAGCCAAGATCTAGCGGGGGGGCCAAGGATCGACGAGCAGTACTTC.

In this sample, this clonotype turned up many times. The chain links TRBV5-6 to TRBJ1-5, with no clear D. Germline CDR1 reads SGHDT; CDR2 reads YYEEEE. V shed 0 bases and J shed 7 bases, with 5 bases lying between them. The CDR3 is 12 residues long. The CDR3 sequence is CASSLGTQPQHF. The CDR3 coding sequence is TGTGCCAGCAGCTTGGGAACCCAGCCCCAGCATTTT.

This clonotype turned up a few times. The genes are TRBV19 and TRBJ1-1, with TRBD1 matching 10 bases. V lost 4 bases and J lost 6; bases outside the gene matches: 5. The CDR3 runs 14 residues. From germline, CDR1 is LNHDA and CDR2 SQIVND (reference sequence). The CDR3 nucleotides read TGTGCCAGTAGTAAGGGACAGGGGCCCTCTGAAGCTTTCTTT. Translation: CASSKGQGPSEAFF.

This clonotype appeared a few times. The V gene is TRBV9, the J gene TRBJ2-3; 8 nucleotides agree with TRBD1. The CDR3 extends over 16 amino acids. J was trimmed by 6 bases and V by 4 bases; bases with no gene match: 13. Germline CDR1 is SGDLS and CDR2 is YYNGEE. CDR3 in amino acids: CASSTIDRGPPDTQYF. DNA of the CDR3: TGTGCCAGCAGCACTATCGACAGGGGACCTCCTGATACGCAGTATTTT.

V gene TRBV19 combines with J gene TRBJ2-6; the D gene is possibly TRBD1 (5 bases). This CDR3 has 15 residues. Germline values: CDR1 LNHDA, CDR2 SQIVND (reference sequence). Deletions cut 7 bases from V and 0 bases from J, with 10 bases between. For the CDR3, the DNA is TGTGCCAGTACCCAGGGTCCCTCTGGGGCCAACGTCCTGACTTTC. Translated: CASTQGPSGANVLTF.

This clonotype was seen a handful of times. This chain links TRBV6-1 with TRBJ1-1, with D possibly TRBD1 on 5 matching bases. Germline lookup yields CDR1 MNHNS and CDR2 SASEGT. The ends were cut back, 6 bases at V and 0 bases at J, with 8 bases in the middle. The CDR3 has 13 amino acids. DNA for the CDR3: TGTGCCAGCAGGCAGACAGTGAACACTGAAGCTTTCTTT. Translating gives CASRQTVNTEAFF.

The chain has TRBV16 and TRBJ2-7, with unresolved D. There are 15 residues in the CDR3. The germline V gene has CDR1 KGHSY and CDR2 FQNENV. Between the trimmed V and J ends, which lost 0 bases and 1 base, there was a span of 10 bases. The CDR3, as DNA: TGTGCCAGCAGCCAATCTGGGTCCTCTTCCTACGAGCAGTACTTC. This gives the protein CASSQSGSSSYEQYF.

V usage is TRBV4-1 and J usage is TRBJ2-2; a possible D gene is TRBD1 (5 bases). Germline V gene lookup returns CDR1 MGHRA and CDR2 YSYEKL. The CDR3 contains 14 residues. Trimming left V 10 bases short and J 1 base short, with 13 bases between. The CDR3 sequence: CATTPTENTGELFF. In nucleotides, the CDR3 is TGCGCCACCACGCCGACAGAGAACACCGGGGAGCTGTTTTTT.

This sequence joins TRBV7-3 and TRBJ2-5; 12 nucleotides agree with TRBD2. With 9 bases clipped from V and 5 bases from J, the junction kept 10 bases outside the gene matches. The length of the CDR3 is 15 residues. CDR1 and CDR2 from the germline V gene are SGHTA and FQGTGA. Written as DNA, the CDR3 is TGTGCCAGTCAGCCTAGCGGGGGGGCCGGGGAGACCCAGTACTTC. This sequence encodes CASQPSGGAGETQYF. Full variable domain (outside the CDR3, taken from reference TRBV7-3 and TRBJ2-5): GAGVSQTPSNKVTEKGKYVELRCDPISGHTALYWYRQSLGQGPEFLIYFQGTGAADDSGLPNDRFFAVRPEGSVSTLKIQRTERGDSAVYLCASQPSGGAGETQYFGPGTRLLVL.

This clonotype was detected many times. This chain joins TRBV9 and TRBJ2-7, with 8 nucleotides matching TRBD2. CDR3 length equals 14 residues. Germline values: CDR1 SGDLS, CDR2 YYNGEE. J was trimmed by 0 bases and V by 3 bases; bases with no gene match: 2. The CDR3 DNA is TGTGCCAGCAGCGGACTAGCGAACTCCTACGAGCAGTACTTC. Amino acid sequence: CASSGLANSYEQYF.

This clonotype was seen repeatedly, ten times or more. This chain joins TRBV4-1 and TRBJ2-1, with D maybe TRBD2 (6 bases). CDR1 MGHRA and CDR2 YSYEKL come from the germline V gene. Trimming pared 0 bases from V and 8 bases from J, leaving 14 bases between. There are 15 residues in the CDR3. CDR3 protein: CASSQDRLPGDEQFF. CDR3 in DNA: TGCGCCAGCAGCCAAGATAGACTCCCGGGAGATGAGCAGTTCTTC.

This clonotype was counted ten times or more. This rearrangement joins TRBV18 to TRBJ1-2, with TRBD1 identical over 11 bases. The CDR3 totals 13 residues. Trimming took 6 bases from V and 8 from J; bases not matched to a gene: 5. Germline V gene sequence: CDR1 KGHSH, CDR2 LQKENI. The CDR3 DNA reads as TGTGCCAGCTCCGGACAGGGGGCACGCGGCTACACCTTC. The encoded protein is CASSGQGARGYTF. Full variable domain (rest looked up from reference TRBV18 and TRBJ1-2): NAGVMQNPRHLVRRRGQEARLRCSPMKGHSHVYWYRQLPEEGLKFMVYLQKENIIDESGMPKERFSAEFPKEGPSILRIQQVVRGDSAAYFCASSGQGARGYTFGSGTRLTVV.

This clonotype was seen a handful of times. CDR3 amino acids: CASSLFWEETDTQYF. Here the CDR3 DNA reads TGTGCCAGCAGTCTATTCTGGGAGGAAACAGATACGCAGTATTTT. The gene calls are TRBV12-3 or TRBV12-4 and TRBJ2-3; the D gene is possibly TRBD2 (6 bases). There are 15 residues in the CDR3. The V and J ends lost 5 bases and 3 bases respectively, with 15 bases between them.

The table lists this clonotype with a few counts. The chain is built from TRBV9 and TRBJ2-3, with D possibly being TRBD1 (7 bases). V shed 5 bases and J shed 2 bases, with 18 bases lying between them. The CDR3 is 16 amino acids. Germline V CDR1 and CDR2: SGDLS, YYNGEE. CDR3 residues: CASRPSQGGDTDTQYF. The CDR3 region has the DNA TGTGCCAGCAGGCCCTCCCAGGGGGGAGACACAGATACGCAGTATTTT.

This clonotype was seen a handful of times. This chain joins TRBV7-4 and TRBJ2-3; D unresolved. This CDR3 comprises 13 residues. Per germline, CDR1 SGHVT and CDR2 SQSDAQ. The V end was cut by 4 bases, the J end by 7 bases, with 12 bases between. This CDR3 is CASSSGGEYTQYF. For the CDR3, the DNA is TGTGCCAGCAGCTCGGGTGGGGAATATACGCAGTATTTT.

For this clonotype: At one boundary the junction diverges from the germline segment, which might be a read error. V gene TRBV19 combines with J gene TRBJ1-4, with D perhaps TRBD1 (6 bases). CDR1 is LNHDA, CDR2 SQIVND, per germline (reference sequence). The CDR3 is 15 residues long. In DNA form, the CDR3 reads TGTGCCAGTAGTATGGGGGCAGGGATTAATGAAGAACTGTTTTTT. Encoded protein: CASSMGAGINEELFF.

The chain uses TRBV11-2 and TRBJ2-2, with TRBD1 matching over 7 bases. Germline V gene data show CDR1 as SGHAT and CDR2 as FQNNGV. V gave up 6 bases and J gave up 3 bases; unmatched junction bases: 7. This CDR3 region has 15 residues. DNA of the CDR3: TGTGCCAGCAGGAACGACAGGGTGCACACCGGGGAGCTGTTTTTT. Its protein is CASRNDRVHTGELFF.

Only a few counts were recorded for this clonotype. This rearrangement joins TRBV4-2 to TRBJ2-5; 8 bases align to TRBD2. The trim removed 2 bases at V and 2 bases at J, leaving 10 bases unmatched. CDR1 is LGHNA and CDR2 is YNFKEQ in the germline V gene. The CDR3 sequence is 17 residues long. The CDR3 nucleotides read TGTGCCAGCAGCCAACAAGGGCGTGGCGGGGGGCAAGAGACCCAGTACTTC. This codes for CASSQQGRGGGQETQYF.

CDR3 nucleotides: TGCAGTGCTAGAGACCCCGGTGACTCCTACAATGAGCAGTTCTTC. It translates to CSARDPGDSYNEQFF. The chain is built from TRBV20-1 and TRBJ2-1, with D unclear. V was cut by 0 bases and J by 0 bases, with 9 bases left in between. The CDR3 extends over 15 amino acids. The V gene's germline CDR1 is DFQATT and CDR2 SNEGSKA (reference sequence).

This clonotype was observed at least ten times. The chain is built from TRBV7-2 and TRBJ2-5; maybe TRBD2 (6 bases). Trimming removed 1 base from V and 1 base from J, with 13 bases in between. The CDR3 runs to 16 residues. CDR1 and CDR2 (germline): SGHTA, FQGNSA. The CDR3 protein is CASSLELTRVQETQYF. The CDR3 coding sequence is TGTGCCAGCAGCTTAGAGTTGACTAGAGTCCAAGAGACCCAGTACTTC.

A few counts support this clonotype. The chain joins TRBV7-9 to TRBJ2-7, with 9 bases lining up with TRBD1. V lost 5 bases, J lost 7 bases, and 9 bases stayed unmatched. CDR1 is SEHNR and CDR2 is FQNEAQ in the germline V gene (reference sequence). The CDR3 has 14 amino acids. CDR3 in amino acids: CASSLGTGPSEQYV. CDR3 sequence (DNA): TGTGCCAGCAGCCTCGGGACAGGGCCGTCGGAGCAGTACGTC.

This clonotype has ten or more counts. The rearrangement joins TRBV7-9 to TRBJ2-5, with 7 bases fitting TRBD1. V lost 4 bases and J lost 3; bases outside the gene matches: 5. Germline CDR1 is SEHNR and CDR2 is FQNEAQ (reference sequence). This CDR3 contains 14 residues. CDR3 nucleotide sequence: TGTGCCAGCAGCTCCTGGACAGGAAAAGAGACCCAGTACTTC. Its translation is CASSSWTGKETQYF.

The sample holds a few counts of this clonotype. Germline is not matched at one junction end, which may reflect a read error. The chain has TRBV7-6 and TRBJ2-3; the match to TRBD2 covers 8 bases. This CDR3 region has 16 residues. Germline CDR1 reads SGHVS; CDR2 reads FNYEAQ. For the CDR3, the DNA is TGTGCTAGCAGCTTTTCAGCGGGGGCTAGCACAGATACGCAGTATTTT. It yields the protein CASSFSAGASTDTQYF.

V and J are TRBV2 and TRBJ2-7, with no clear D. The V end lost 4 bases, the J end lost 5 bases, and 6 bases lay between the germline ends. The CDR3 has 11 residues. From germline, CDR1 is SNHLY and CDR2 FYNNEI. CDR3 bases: TGTGCCAGCAGTGCGGGTCACGAGCAGTACTTC. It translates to CASSAGHEQYF.

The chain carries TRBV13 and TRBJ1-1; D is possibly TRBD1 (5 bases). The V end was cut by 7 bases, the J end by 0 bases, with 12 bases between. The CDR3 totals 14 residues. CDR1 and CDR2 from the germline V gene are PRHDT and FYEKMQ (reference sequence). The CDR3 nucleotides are TGTGCCAGCACCTCGGGGCATCTGAACACTGAAGCTTTCTTT. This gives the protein CASTSGHLNTEAFF.

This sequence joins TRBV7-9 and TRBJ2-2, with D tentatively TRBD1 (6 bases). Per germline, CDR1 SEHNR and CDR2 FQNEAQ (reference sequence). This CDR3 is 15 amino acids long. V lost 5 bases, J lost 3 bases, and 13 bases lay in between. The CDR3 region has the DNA TGTGCCAGCAGCGGCGGGCCAGGGGACACCGGGGAGCTGTTTTTT. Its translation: CASSGGPGDTGELFF.